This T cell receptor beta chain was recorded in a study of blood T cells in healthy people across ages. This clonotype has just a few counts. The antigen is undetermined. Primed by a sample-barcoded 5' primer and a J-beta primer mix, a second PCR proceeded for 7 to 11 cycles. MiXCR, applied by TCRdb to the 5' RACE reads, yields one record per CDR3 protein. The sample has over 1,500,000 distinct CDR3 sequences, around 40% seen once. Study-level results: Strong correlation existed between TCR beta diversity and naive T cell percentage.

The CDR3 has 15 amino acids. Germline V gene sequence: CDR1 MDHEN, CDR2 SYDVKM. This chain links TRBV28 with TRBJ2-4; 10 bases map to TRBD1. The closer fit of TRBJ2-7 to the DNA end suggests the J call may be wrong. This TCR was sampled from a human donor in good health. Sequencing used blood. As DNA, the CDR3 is TGTGCCAGCAGCTCATCCGGGACAGGGGTCCACGAGCAGTACTTC. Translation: CASSSSGTGVHEQYF.